The 16 T cell receptor beta chains below come from one sample, sequenced in a study of shared clonotypes between healthy human individuals. Profiling relied on immunoSEQ multiplex PCR, and the TCRdb table lists in-frame clones only, not all of them. The data contain more than 1 million clones, about 84% of them singletons. Sequenced: memory CD4+ T cells from PBMCs. The subset denotes: CD45RA-negative fraction. These receptors were obtained from a man younger than 35 in good health. Some clones in this sample may be carry-over from other donors' samples.

The gene calls are TRBV30 and TRBJ2-1; D uncertain. From germline, CDR1 is GTSNPN and CDR2 SVGIG (reference sequence). V lost 0 bases to trimming and J lost 9 bases, with 15 bases between them. The length of the CDR3 is 14 residues. DNA for the CDR3: TGTGCCTGGAGTGTACAAAGTGTCTATGGTGAGCAGTTCTTC. It codes for CAWSVQSVYGEQFF.

This clone occurred once. The J gene is TRBJ1-1, the V gene TRBV7-2, with D maybe TRBD1 (6 bases). Trimming removed 2 bases from V and 4 bases from J, with 8 bases in between. CDR1 and CDR2 from the germline V gene are SGHTA and FQGNSA. This CDR3 comprises 13 residues. Here the CDR3 reads CASSLTQGTEAFF. As DNA, the CDR3 is TGTGCCAGCAGCTTAACACAGGGCACTGAAGCTTTCTTT.

V usage is TRBV29-1 and J usage is TRBJ2-5; 11 bases match TRBD1. J was trimmed by 2 bases and V by 5 bases; bases with no gene match: 7. CDR1 is SQVTM and CDR2 is ANQGSEA in the germline V gene. The CDR3 spans 15 residues. The CDR3, as DNA: TGCAGCGTTACCCCGGGACAGGGGGATCAAGAGACCCAGTACTTC. It encodes CSVTPGQGDQETQYF.

This clone was observed a handful of times. V and J are TRBV5-6 and TRBJ1-2, with 9 nucleotides matching TRBD1. CDR3 size: 14 residues. The V gene's germline CDR1 is SGHDT and CDR2 YYEEEE. J lost 6 bases, V lost 0 bases, and 3 bases had no gene match. The CDR3 DNA sequence: TGTGCCAGCAGCTTGGCCACAGGGGGCGATGGCTACACCTTC. Translation: CASSLATGGDGYTF.

This CDR3 reads CASSNRDRGGGEQYF. CDR3 nucleotides: TGCGCCAGCAGCAACCGGGACAGGGGAGGAGGAGAGCAGTACTTC. This chain joins TRBV5-1 and TRBJ2-7; 10 nucleotides line up with TRBD1. Trimming cost V 4 bases and J 7 bases; bases outside gene matches: 11. The CDR3 runs to 15 residues. Germline V gene sequence: CDR1 SGHRS, CDR2 YFSETQ.

J is TRBJ2-7 and V is TRBV27; maybe TRBD1 (5 bases). Trimming pared 0 bases from V and 7 bases from J, leaving 13 bases between. Germline values: CDR1 MNHEY, CDR2 SMNVEV (reference sequence). There are 14 residues in the CDR3. In DNA, the CDR3 is TGTGCCAGCAGTTTATCGTGGCAGGGTGGAGAGCAGTACTTC. Its protein product is CASSLSWQGGEQYF.

With regard to this clone: One junction end disagrees with the germline gene, perhaps due to a read error. The V call is TRBV6-1, the J call TRBJ2-7; the match to TRBD1 covers 8 bases. CDR3 length: 13 amino acids. Per germline, CDR1 MNHNS and CDR2 SASEGT. The CDR3, as DNA: TGTGCCAGCAGCGAAGACAGGGGATCCCAGCAGTACTTC. Its translation: CASSEDRGSQQYF.

The V call is TRBV28, the J call TRBJ2-7, with D tentatively TRBD1 or TRBD2 (6 bases each). Germline V lookup: CDR1 MDHEN, CDR2 SYDVKM. V was pared by 11 bases and J by 0 bases, with 14 bases between. This CDR3 comprises 13 residues. DNA for the CDR3: TGTGCCGCTCTGGGGGGCAACTCCTACGAGCAGTACTTC. Translating it yields CAALGGNSYEQYF.

The V gene is TRBV15, the J gene TRBJ2-2; D is possibly TRBD1 (5 bases). V shed 1 base and J shed 0 bases, with 15 bases lying between them. Germline V lookup: CDR1 LNHNV, CDR2 YYDKDF (reference sequence). The CDR3 contains 18 residues. CDR3 nucleotide sequence: TGTGCCACCAGCAGAGTTGAGGACCACAGGCCGAACACCGGGGAGCTGTTTTTT. Translating it yields CATSRVEDHRPNTGELFF.

CDR3 in amino acids: CASSEYRATTYEQYF. The CDR3, as DNA: TGTGCCAGCAGTGAATATCGCGCCACAACCTACGAGCAGTACTTC. The genes are TRBV2 and TRBJ2-7; D remains ambiguous. CDR3 length: 15 residues. V was pared by 2 bases and J by 2 bases, with 13 bases between. Germline assignment: CDR1 SNHLY and CDR2 FYNNEI.

The chain uses TRBV5-5 and TRBJ2-3; possible D gene TRBD2, 5 bases. This CDR3 region has 14 residues. CDR1 is SGHKS, CDR2 YYEKEE, per germline (reference sequence). Trimming shortened V by 2 bases and J by 1 base, and 8 bases separated the two germline ends. CDR3 in amino acids: CASSFRGGTDTQYF. The CDR3 coding sequence is TGTGCCAGCAGCTTTCGGGGAGGCACAGATACGCAGTATTTT. The full variable domain, completed using reference TRBV5-5 and TRBJ2-3, is DAGVTQSPTHLIKTRGQQVTLRCSPISGHKSVSWYQQVLGQGPQFIFQYYEKEERGRGNFPDRFSARQFPNYSSELNVNALLLGDSALYLCASSFRGGTDTQYFGPGTRLTVL.

This clone was detected a few times. V is TRBV28 and J is TRBJ1-2; possibly TRBD1 for D (5 bases). The CDR3 covers 13 residues. Between the trimmed V and J ends, which lost 4 bases and 6 bases, there was a span of 12 bases. The germline V gene has CDR1 MDHEN and CDR2 SYDVKM. The CDR3 loop reads CASSSQGANGYTF. The CDR3 bases are TGTGCCAGCAGTTCGCAGGGAGCTAATGGCTACACCTTC.

This chain connects TRBV7-3 to TRBJ2-5; D tentatively reads TRBD1 or TRBD2 (5 bases each). The CDR3 covers 15 residues. In germline, CDR1 is SGHTA, CDR2 FQGTGA. V was cut by 0 bases and J by 1 base, with 9 bases left in between. CDR3 sequence reads: CASSLTGTSQETQYF. CDR3 in DNA: TGTGCCAGCAGCTTAACCGGGACCAGCCAAGAGACCCAGTACTTC.

The chain is built from TRBV11-3 and TRBJ2-3, with 8 bases identical to TRBD2. This CDR3 is 15 amino acids long. CDR1 SGHNT and CDR2 YENEEA come from the germline V gene. J was trimmed by 3 bases and V by 5 bases; bases with no gene match: 7. This CDR3 is CASSPVGGRTDTQYF. The CDR3, as DNA: TGTGCCAGCAGCCCGGTTGGCGGGAGGACAGATACGCAGTATTTT.

About this clone itself: At the DNA level, this CDR3 is encoded by other sequences in the same sample as well. The V call is TRBV5-6, the J call TRBJ1-3, with D perhaps matching TRBD1 (5 bases). The germline V gene has CDR1 SGHDT and CDR2 YYEEEE. The CDR3 contains 14 residues. The V gene lost 1 base and the J gene lost 2 bases, with 7 bases spanning the gap. As DNA, the CDR3 is TGTGCCAGCAGCTTGTGGGGGGCTGGAAACACCATATATTTT. Its protein is CASSLWGAGNTIYF.

The J gene is TRBJ2-1, the V gene TRBV6-1, with TRBD2 identical over 10 bases. CDR1 and CDR2 from the germline V gene are MNHNS and SASEGT. This CDR3 is 15 amino acids long. After removal of 1 base from V and 8 bases from J, the junction contained 5 bases not matched to a gene. The DNA of the CDR3 is TGTGCCAGCAGTGAAGTCCTAGCGGGAGCTGATGAGCAGTTCTTC. This encodes CASSEVLAGADEQFF.